This TCR beta chain emerged from a study listed by TCRdb under 2017. In terms of the full investigation: To characterize human CD8+ TCR repertoires that recognize immunodominant viral antigens, the researchers relied on sequence and structural analyses. Results and caveats for the whole study, not just this receptor: The CD8+ TCR repertoires specific to different immunodominant viral antigens were reported to be highly diverse and distinct from one another.

Via the germline V gene (reference sequence), CDR1 is DFQATT and CDR2 SNEGSKA. The CDR3 goes from the cysteine to the phenylalanine over 14 residues. Only the CDR3 DNA stays, 42 bases, in frame from base 1. V is reduced by 3 bases and J by 7 bases, leaving a spacing of 18 bases between them. With regard to this clonotype: Its antigen is unknown. Base qualities are not at hand, and no much larger clone is one base apart.

Data came from an Illumina HiSeq 2500. The public reads were reanalyzed by TCRdb: fastp trimming at Q25, MiXCR alignment, in-frame beta chains only. Each CDR3 protein gets just one entry, which takes the most common genes and DNA from the rows behind it. This sample lists some 950 distinct CDR3 sequences; approximately 24% were detected once. The ten top clones hold 35% to 40% of the sample. Sequenced sample: CD8+ T cells (not recorded whether cultured). The chain is assembled from TRBV20-1 and TRBJ2-5; a tentative D call is TRBD2 (5 bases match). The TCR originated in a male donor. The CDR3 protein sequence reads: CSARGVDAPGTQYF. The nucleotide sequence reads TGCAGTGCTAGGGGAGTAGACGCCCCGGGGACCCAGTACTTC.